Shown below are 22 T cell receptor beta chains from a single sample sequenced in a study of cytomegalovirus exposure and HLA in healthy donors. Both 60 Vbeta primers and 13 Jbeta primers went into the PCR. Generated by immunoSEQ multiplex PCR, the TCRdb table keeps only in-frame clones and is missing some. The repertoire holds approximately 82,000 clones, with 62% as singletons. Sequenced sample: PBMCs. These receptors were collected from a woman aged 25 to 39 in good health and CMV-seropositive.

The chain employs TRBV6-1 and TRBJ2-7, with 8 bases matching TRBD1. The CDR3 extends over 15 amino acids. Germline V lookup: CDR1 MNHNS, CDR2 SASEGT. Trimming removed 3 bases from V and 4 bases from J; junction bases left unmatched: 8. The CDR3 nucleotides read TGTGCCAGCAGTGACTTCCGGACAGGGTGGTACGAGCAGTACTTC. Translation: CASSDFRTGWYEQYF.

This sequence joins TRBV10-1 and TRBJ2-7; tentatively, D is TRBD1 (6 bases). Trimming left V 6 bases short and J 0 bases short, with 15 bases between. The CDR3 sequence is 15 residues long. Germline V gene data show CDR1 as WNHNN and CDR2 as SYGVQD (reference sequence). The DNA of the CDR3 is TGCGCCAGCAGCCCAGGACAGTACAGCTCCTACGAGCAGTACTTC. Translating gives CASSPGQYSSYEQYF.

This chain links TRBV6-4 with TRBJ1-5; 7 nucleotides match TRBD1. This CDR3 is built from 15 residues. Germline V gene lookup returns CDR1 MRHNA and CDR2 SNTAGT. V gave up 6 bases and J gave up 1 base; unmatched junction bases: 6. CDR3 in DNA: TGTGCCAGCAGACCCGACAGGGACAGCAATCAGCCCCAGCATTTT. Its protein product is CASRPDRDSNQPQHF.

The chain links TRBV18 to TRBJ2-7; TRBD2 matches at 10 bases. The CDR3 has 15 amino acids. Germline CDR1 and CDR2: KGHSH and LQKENI. The junction had 3 bases not matched to a gene; V was cut back by 3 bases and J by 1 base. CDR3 in amino acids: CASSPRTSGSYEQYF. CDR3 DNA: TGTGCCAGCTCACCCCGGACTAGCGGATCCTACGAGCAGTACTTC.

The rearrangement joins TRBV4-3 to TRBJ2-7; tentatively, D is TRBD2 (5 bases). This CDR3 contains 13 residues. Trimming left V 3 bases short and J 6 bases short, with 12 bases between. Germline CDR1 LGHNA, CDR2 YSLEER. The CDR3 protein is CASSHPGMGEQYF. CDR3 coding DNA: TGCGCCAGCAGCCATCCGGGGATGGGCGAGCAGTACTTC.

This clone turned up a few times. The rearrangement links TRBV18 to TRBJ2-3, with 10 bases lining up with TRBD2. The CDR3 extends over 18 amino acids. V trimming: 3 bases; J trimming: 1 base; junction bases outside the gene matches: 10. Germline CDR1 is KGHSH and CDR2 is LQKENI. The CDR3 DNA follows: TGTGCCAGCTCACCGGGGCTAGCGGGGGTCCCAGGCACAGATACGCAGTATTTT. Protein sequence: CASSPGLAGVPGTDTQYF.

As regards this clone: One end of the junction is discordant with germline, which a read error may explain. The V call is TRBV27, the J call TRBJ1-2; D ambiguous. The CDR3 loop spans 13 amino acids. Germline CDR1 is MNHEY and CDR2 is SMNVEV (reference sequence). The CDR3 is CASSLRGHYGYPF. As DNA, the CDR3 is TGTGCCAGCAGTTTGCGAGGGCACTATGGCTACCCCTTC.

The chain has TRBV11-3 and TRBJ2-5; 7 bases fit TRBD2. With 3 bases clipped from V and 2 bases from J, the junction kept 6 bases outside the gene matches. Germline assignment: CDR1 SGHNT and CDR2 YENEEA. This CDR3 region has 15 residues. CDR3 region: CASSFGGGTQETQYF. The DNA of the CDR3 is TGTGCCAGCAGCTTTGGGGGGGGAACGCAAGAGACCCAGTACTTC.

The CDR3 DNA reads as TGTGCCTGGGGGGGACAGCTTTCCCTTGAAGCTTTCTTT. Amino acid sequence: CAWGGQLSLEAFF. V and J are TRBV30 and TRBJ1-1, with 7 bases matching TRBD1. The CDR3 consists of 13 residues. CDR1 is GTSNPN, CDR2 SVGIG, per germline (reference sequence). Trimming at V came to 5 bases and at J to 7 bases, leaving 10 bases not matched to a gene.

V is TRBV27 and J is TRBJ1-2; no clear D gene. CDR1 MNHEY and CDR2 SMNVEV come from the germline V gene (reference sequence). This CDR3 spans 13 amino acids. V was shortened by 3 bases and J by 4 bases, with 9 bases between the two germline ends. This chain's CDR3 is CASSFRGGYGYTF. The CDR3 DNA is TGTGCCAGCAGTTTCCGGGGAGGCTATGGCTACACCTTC.

The genes are TRBV5-6 and TRBJ2-7; 10 bases map to TRBD1. CDR1 is SGHDT, CDR2 YYEEEE, per germline. The CDR3 spans 14 residues. With V trimmed by 7 bases and J by 3 bases, 7 bases remained unmatched. CDR3 sequence: CASESGTGVYEQYF. CDR3 bases: TGTGCCAGCGAGTCCGGGACAGGGGTCTACGAGCAGTACTTC.

The chain has TRBV4-1 and TRBJ2-7; 9 nucleotides agree with TRBD1. V was clipped by 1 base and J by 2 bases; unmatched bases: 3. CDR3 length equals 15 residues. CDR1 and CDR2 from the germline V gene are MGHRA and YSYEKL. The CDR3 bases are TGCGCCAGCAGCCAAGCCGGGACAGGGACCTACGAGCAGTACTTC. The encoded protein is CASSQAGTGTYEQYF.

In this sample, this clone turned up a few times. CDR3 DNA sequence: TGCGCCAGCAGCCAAGAGGACGGGAGCACTGAAGCTTTCTTT. This sequence encodes CASSQEDGSTEAFF. The chain links TRBV4-3 to TRBJ1-1, with D uncertain. The germline CDR1 and CDR2 sequences are LGHNA and YSLEER. The ends were cut back, 0 bases at V and 4 bases at J, with 9 bases in the middle. CDR3 length: 14 amino acids.

The rearrangement uses TRBV19 and TRBJ1-5; no clear D. Trimming shortened V by 0 bases and J by 0 bases, and 12 bases separated the two germline ends. Germline lookup yields CDR1 LNHDA and CDR2 SQIVND (reference sequence). The CDR3 is 17 residues long. CDR3 nucleotide sequence: TGTGCCAGTAGTATAGATCTGAGCGGCTATAGCAATCAGCCCCAGCATTTT. Its translation is CASSIDLSGYSNQPQHF.

The chain couples TRBV18 to TRBJ2-7; 8 positions agree with TRBD1. The germline gives CDR1 KGHSH, CDR2 LQKENI. The J segment lost 7 bases and the V segment lost 8 bases, leaving 7 bases of the junction unmatched. The CDR3 extends over 12 amino acids. The chain's CDR3 is CASAQGAGEQYF. DNA of the CDR3: TGTGCCAGCGCCCAGGGGGCGGGGGAGCAGTACTTC.

V is TRBV5-4 and J is TRBJ2-5, with TRBD2 matching over 9 bases. Germline V gene lookup returns CDR1 SGHNT and CDR2 YYREEE (reference sequence). This CDR3 comprises 13 residues. The V gene end was trimmed by 4 bases and the J gene end by 3 bases; junction bases not matched to a gene: 1. CDR3 protein: CASSASGEETQYF. The DNA for the CDR3 is TGTGCCAGCAGCGCTAGCGGGGAAGAGACCCAGTACTTC.

This clone has only a few counts. The CDR3 DNA follows: TGTGCCAGCAGTGACTCGGCTAGCACCGGGGAGCTGTTTTTT. Protein sequence: CASSDSASTGELFF. This rearrangement joins TRBV6-4 to TRBJ2-2, with D unclear. This CDR3 has 14 amino acids. Between the trimmed V and J ends, which lost 0 bases and 4 bases, there was a span of 6 bases. Germline CDR1 and CDR2: MRHNA and SNTAGT.

This clone has only a few counts. This chain joins TRBV5-6 and TRBJ1-4, with D possibly matching TRBD1 (5 bases). CDR1 and CDR2 (germline): SGHDT, YYEEEE. V was cut by 0 bases and J by 6 bases, with 9 bases left in between. This CDR3 contains 14 residues. CDR3 loop: CASSLVGRDEKLFF. The DNA for the CDR3 is TGTGCCAGCAGCTTGGTGGGCAGGGATGAAAAACTGTTTTTT. The variable domain in full, with the rest retrieved from reference TRBV5-6 and TRBJ1-4, is DAGVTQSPTHLIKTRGQQVTLRCSPKSGHDTVSWYQQALGQGPQFIFQYYEEEERQRGNFPDRFSGHQFPNYSSELNVNALLLGDSALYLCASSLVGRDEKLFFGSGTQLSVL.

The rearrangement uses TRBV29-1 and TRBJ1-2; tentative D call: TRBD1 (6 bases). Germline V gives CDR1 SQVTM, CDR2 ANQGSEA. The CDR3 totals 12 residues. Trimming took 6 bases from V and 6 from J, leaving 14 bases between them. CDR3 protein: CSVGRGADGYTF. The DNA of the CDR3 is TGCAGCGTGGGGCGGGGGGCTGATGGCTACACCTTC.

This clone turned up a few times. The rearrangement links TRBV5-1 to TRBJ1-1; 9 bases are shared with TRBD1. The CDR3 is made up of 13 amino acids. Germline CDR1 SGHRS, CDR2 YFSETQ. The junction had 4 bases not matched to a gene; V was cut back by 4 bases and J by 6 bases. The CDR3 is CASSRDREAEAFF. The CDR3 nucleotides read TGCGCCAGCAGCCGGGACAGGGAGGCTGAAGCTTTCTTT.

The chain employs TRBV30 and TRBJ2-7, with 9 bases matching TRBD1. The trim removed 1 base at V and 3 bases at J, leaving 4 bases unmatched. Germline values: CDR1 GTSNPN, CDR2 SVGIG (reference sequence). CDR3 size: 14 residues. The CDR3 DNA follows: TGTGCCTGGAGTGCGGGACAGGGATACTACGAGCAGTACTTC. Protein sequence: CAWSAGQGYYEQYF.

The chain is built from TRBV28 and TRBJ2-7, with a possible D match to TRBD1 (6 bases). This CDR3 spans 13 amino acids. V shed 2 bases and J shed 5 bases, with 10 bases lying between them. Looked up from germline, CDR1 is MDHEN and CDR2 is SYDVKM. Here the CDR3 DNA reads TGTGCCAGCAGTTTAGGACAGCCGAACGAGCAGTACTTC. Translation gives CASSLGQPNEQYF.